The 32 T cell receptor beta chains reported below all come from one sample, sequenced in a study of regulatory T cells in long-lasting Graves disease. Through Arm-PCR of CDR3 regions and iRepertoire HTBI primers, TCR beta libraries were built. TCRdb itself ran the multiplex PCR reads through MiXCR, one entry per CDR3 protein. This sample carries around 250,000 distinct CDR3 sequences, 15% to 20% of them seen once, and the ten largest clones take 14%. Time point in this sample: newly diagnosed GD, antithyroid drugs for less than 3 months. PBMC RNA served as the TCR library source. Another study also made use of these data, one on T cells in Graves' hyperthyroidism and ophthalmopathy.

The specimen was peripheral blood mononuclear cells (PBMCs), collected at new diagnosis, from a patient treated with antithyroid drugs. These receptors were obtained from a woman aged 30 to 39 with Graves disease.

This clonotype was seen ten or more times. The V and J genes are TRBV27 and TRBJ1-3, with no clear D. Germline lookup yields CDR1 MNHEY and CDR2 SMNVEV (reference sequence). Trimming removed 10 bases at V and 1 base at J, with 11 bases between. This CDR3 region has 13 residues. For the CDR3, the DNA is TGTGCCACCGGGTCTCCGTCTGGAAACACCATATATTTT. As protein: CATGSPSGNTIYF.

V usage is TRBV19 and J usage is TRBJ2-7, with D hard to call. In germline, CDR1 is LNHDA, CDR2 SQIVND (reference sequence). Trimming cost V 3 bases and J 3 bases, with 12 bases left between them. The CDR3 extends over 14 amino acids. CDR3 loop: CASSIGGSHYEQYF. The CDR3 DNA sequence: TGTGCCAGTAGTATCGGCGGCAGCCACTACGAGCAGTACTTC.

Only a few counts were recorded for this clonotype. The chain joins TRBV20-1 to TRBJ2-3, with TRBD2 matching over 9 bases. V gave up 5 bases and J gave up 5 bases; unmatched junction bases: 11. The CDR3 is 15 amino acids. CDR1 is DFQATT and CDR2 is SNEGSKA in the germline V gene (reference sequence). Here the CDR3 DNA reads TGCAGTGCTTTGGGCGGGGGGGTGATATTAGATACGCAGTATTTT. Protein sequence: CSALGGGVILDTQYF.

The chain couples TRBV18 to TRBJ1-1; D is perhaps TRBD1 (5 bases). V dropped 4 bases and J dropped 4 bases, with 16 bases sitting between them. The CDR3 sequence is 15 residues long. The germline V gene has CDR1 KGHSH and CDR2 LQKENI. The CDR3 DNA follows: TGTGCCAGCTCACATTCTCTCTCGGGGCCCACTGAAGCTTTCTTT. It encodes CASSHSLSGPTEAFF.

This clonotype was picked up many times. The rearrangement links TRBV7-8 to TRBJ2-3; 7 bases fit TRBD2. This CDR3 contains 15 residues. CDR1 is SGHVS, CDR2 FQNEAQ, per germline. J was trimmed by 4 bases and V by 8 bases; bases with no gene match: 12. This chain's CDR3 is CASDRGRVNADTQYF. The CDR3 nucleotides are TGTGCCAGCGATCGGGGGAGGGTGAATGCAGATACGCAGTATTTT. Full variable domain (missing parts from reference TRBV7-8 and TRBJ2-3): GAGVSQSPRYKVAKRGQDVALRCDPISGHVSLFWYQQALGQGPEFLTYFQNEAQLDKSGLPSDRFFAERPEGSVSTLKIQRTQQEDSAVYLCASDRGRVNADTQYFGPGTRLTVL.

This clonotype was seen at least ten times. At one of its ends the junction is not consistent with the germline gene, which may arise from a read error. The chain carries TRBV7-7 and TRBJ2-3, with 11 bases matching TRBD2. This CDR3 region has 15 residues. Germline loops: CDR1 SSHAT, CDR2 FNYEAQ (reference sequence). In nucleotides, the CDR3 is TGTGCTAGCAGCCCCTTAGCGGGGGGGCCTGATACGCAGTATTTT. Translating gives CASSPLAGGPDTQYF.

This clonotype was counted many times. CDR3: CASKVGETQYF. The CDR3 bases are TGTGCCAGCAAGGTGGGGGAGACCCAGTACTTC. V usage is TRBV2 and J usage is TRBJ2-5; D is uncertain. CDR1 is SNHLY and CDR2 is FYNNEI in the germline V gene. CDR3 length: 11 residues. The germline V and J ends were trimmed by 7 bases and 5 bases, with 8 bases remaining between them.

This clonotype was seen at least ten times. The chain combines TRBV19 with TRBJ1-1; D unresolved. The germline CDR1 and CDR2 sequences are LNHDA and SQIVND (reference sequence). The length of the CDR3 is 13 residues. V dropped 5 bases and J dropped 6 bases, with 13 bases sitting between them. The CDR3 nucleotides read TGTGCCAGTAGTGAGGTCGGGCGAGCTGAAGCTTTCTTT. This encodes CASSEVGRAEAFF.

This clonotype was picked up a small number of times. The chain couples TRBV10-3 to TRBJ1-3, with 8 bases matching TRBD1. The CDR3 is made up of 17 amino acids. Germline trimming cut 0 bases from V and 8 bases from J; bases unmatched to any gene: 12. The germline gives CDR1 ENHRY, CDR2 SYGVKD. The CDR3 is CAISESRGQGPADTIYF. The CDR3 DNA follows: TGTGCCATCAGTGAGTCGAGAGGACAGGGCCCGGCTGACACCATATATTTT.

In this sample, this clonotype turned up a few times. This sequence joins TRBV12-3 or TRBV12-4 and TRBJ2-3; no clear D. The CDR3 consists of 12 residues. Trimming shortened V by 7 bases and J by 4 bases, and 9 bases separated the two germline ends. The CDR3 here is CASTPSPDTQYF. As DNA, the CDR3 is TGTGCCAGCACCCCGAGTCCAGATACGCAGTATTTT.

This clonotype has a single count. CDR3 in DNA: TGTGCCAGCAGTTACTACGATTACAATGAGCAGTTCTTC. Residues: CASSYYDYNEQFF. The chain employs TRBV6-2 or TRBV6-3 and TRBJ2-1; D gene unclear. The germline CDR1 and CDR2 sequences are MNHEY and SVGEGT. The CDR3 loop spans 13 amino acids. V shed 1 base and J shed 4 bases, with 5 bases lying between them.

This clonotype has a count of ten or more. In nucleotides, the CDR3 is TGCAGTGCCCCTGGTGGGGGGGCTAGCTCCTACGAGCAGTACTTC. Amino acids: CSAPGGGASSYEQYF. The chain recombines TRBV20-1 with TRBJ2-7, with D tentatively TRBD2 (7 bases). This CDR3 is built from 15 residues. Germline V lookup: CDR1 DFQATT, CDR2 SNEGSKA (reference sequence). Trimming pared 6 bases from V and 0 bases from J, leaving 18 bases between.

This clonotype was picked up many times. The CDR3 spells CSARVSGGPGDTDTQYF. For the CDR3, the DNA is TGCAGTGCTAGAGTTAGCGGGGGACCCGGCGACACAGATACGCAGTATTTT. This sequence joins TRBV20-1 and TRBJ2-3, with 9 bases aligning to TRBD2. Germline V gives CDR1 DFQATT, CDR2 SNEGSKA (reference sequence). CDR3 length equals 17 residues. Germline trimming cut 1 base from V and 2 bases from J; bases unmatched to any gene: 10.

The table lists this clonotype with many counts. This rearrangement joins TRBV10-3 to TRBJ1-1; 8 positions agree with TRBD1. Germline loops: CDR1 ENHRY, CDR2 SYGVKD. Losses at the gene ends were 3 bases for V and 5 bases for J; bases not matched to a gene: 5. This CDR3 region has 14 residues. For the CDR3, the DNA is TGTGCCATCAGTGACCAGGGGGCGCATACTGAAGCTTTCTTT. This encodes CAISDQGAHTEAFF.

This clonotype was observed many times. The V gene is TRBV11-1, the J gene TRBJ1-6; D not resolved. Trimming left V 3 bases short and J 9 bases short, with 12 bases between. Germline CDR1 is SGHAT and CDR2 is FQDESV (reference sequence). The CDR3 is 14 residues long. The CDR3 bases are TGTGCCAGCAGCTTGTTCCAGAAAGGTTCACCCCTCCACTTT. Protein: CASSLFQKGSPLHF.

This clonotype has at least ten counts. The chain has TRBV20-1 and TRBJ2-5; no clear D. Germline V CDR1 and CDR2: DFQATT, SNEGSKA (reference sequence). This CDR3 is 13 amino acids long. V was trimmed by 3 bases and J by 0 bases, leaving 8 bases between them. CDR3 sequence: CSARGGYQETQYF. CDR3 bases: TGCAGTGCTAGGGGTGGGTACCAAGAGACCCAGTACTTC.

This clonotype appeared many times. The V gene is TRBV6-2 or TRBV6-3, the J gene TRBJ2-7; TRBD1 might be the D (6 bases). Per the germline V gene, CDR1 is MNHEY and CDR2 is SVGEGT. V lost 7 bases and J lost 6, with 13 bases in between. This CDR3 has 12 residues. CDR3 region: CASTPTGFEQYF. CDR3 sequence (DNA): TGTGCCAGCACCCCAACAGGGTTCGAGCAGTACTTC.

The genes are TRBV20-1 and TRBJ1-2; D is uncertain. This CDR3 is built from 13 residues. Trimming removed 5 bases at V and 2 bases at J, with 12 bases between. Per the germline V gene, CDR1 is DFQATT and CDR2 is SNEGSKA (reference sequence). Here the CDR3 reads CSAFQYSNYGYTF. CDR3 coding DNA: TGCAGTGCTTTCCAGTACAGCAACTATGGCTACACCTTC.

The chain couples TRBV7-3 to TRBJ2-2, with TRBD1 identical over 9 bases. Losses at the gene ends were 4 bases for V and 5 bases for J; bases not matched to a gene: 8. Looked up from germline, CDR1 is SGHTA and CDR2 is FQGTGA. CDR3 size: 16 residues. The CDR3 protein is CASSSQTGGRTGELFF. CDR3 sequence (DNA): TGTGCCAGCAGCTCCCAAACAGGGGGCAGGACCGGGGAGCTGTTTTTT.

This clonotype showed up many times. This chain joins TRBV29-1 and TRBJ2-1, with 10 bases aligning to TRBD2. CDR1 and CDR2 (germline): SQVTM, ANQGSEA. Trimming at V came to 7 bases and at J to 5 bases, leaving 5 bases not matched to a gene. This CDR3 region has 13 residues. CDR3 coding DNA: TGCAGCGCCAGCGGGGGGGTCGACAATGAGCAGTTCTTC. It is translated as CSASGGVDNEQFF.

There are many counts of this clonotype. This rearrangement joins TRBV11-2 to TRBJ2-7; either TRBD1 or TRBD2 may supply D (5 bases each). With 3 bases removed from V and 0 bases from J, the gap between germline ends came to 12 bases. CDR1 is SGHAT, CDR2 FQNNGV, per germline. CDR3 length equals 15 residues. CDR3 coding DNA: TGTGCCAGCAGCTTGGGGGTCGGAAGCTCCTACGAGCAGTACTTC. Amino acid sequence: CASSLGVGSSYEQYF.

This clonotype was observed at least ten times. The chain's CDR3 is CSAREPSSIPGYEQYF. CDR3 nucleotides: TGCAGTGCTAGGGAGCCGAGCTCCATCCCCGGTTACGAGCAGTACTTC. V gene TRBV20-1 combines with J gene TRBJ2-7; D ambiguous. This CDR3 comprises 16 residues. The germline V gene has CDR1 DFQATT and CDR2 SNEGSKA (reference sequence). V shed 3 bases and J shed 4 bases, with 22 bases lying between them.

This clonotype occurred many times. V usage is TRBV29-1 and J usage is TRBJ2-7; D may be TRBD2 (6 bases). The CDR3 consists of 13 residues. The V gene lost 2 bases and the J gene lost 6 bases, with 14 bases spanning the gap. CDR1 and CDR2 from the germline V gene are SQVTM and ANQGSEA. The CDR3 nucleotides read TGCAGCGTTGAATGCAGGGAGGCTTGCGAGCAGTACTTC. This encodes CSVECREACEQYF.

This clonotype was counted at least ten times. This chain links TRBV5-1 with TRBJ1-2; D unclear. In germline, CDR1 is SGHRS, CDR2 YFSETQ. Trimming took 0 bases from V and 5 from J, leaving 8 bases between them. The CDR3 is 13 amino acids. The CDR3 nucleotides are TGCGCCAGCAGCTTGGCCGGGGTATATGGCTACACCTTC. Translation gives CASSLAGVYGYTF.

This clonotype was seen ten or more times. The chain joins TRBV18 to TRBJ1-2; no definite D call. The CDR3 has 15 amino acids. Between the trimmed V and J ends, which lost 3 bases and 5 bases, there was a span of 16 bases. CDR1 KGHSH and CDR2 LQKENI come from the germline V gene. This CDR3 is CASSPGGSVQYGYTF. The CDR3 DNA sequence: TGTGCCAGCTCACCGGGTGGGTCTGTTCAATATGGCTACACCTTC.

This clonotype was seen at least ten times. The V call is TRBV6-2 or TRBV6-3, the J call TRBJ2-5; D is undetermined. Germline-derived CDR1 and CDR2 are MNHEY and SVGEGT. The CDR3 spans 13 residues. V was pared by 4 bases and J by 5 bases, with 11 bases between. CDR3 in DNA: TGTGCCAGCAGTTCCATCAGTTTGGAGACCCAGTACTTC. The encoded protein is CASSSISLETQYF.

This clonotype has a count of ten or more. The DNA of the CDR3 is TGTGCCAGCAGTTACATGACGGCGAACACTGAAGCTTTCTTT. This codes for CASSYMTANTEAFF. This chain joins TRBV6-5 and TRBJ1-1; D gene ambiguous. The CDR3 covers 14 residues. Trimming took 2 bases from V and 1 from J, leaving 8 bases between them. Germline values: CDR1 MNHEY, CDR2 SVGAGI.

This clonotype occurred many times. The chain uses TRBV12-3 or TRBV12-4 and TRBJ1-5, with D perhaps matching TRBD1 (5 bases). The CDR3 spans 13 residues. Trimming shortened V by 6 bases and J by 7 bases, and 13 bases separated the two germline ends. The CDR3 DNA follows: TGTGCCAGCAGGTCAGGGCGGTACCAGCCCCAGCATTTT. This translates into CASRSGRYQPQHF.

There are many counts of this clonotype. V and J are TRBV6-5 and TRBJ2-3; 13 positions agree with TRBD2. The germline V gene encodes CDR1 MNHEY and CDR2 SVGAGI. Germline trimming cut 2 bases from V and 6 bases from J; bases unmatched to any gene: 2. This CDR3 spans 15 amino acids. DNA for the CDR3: TGTGCCAGCAGTTACACTAGCGGGGGGGCCGATACGCAGTATTTT. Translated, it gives CASSYTSGGADTQYF.

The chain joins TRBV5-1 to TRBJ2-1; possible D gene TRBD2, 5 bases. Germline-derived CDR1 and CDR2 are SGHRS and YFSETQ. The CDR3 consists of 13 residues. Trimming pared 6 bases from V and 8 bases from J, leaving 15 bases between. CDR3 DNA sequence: TGCGCCAGCACCCCCCGGAACGGGGATGAGCAGTTCTTC. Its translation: CASTPRNGDEQFF. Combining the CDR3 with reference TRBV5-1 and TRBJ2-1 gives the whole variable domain KAGVTQTPRYLIKTRGQQVTLSCSPISGHRSVSWYQQTPGQGLQFLFEYFSETQRNKGNFPGRFSGRQFSNSRSEMNVSTLELGDSALYLCASTPRNGDEQFFGPGTRLTVL.

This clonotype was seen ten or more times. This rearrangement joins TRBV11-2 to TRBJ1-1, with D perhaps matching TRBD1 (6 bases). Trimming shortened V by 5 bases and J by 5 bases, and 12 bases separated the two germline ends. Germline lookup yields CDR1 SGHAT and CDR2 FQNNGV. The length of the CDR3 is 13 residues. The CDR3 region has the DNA TGTGCCAGCAGCCAGGGGACCGATACTGAAGCTTTCTTT. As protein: CASSQGTDTEAFF.

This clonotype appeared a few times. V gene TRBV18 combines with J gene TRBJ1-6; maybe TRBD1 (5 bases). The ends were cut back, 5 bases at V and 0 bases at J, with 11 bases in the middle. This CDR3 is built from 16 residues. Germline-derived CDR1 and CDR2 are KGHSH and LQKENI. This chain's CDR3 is CASSTTVSSYNSPLHF. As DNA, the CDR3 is TGTGCCAGCTCAACGACAGTCAGCTCCTATAATTCACCCCTCCACTTT.